This TCR beta chain was captured in a study of T cell responses to AZD1222 COVID-19 vaccine. General observations from the study: The CD4 TCRs associated with vaccination extended across spike and predominated at 160-218 and 743-854. Donors were mostly white British, more females; clonal diversity possibly underestimated.

This CDR3 is built from 15 residues. Comments on this clone: Its antigen is unknown.

The table came from immunoSEQ multiplex PCR; TCRdb's copy has only in-frame clones and leaves some out. Altogether approximately 110,000 clones are present, roughly 87% being singletons, with the ten largest covering 5.2%. This clonotype originated in an adult in good health. The sequencing here drew on peripheral blood, taken on day 0 of AZD1222 vaccination. The chain is built from TRBV21-1 and TRBJ2-7; the table's TRBD2 call for D was not verified on the DNA. TRBV21-1 counts as a pseudogene. CDR3 amino acids: CASSKAGGPPDEQYF. CDR3 nucleotides: TGTGCCAGCAGCAAAGCGGGAGGGCCTCCGGACGAGCAGTACTTC.